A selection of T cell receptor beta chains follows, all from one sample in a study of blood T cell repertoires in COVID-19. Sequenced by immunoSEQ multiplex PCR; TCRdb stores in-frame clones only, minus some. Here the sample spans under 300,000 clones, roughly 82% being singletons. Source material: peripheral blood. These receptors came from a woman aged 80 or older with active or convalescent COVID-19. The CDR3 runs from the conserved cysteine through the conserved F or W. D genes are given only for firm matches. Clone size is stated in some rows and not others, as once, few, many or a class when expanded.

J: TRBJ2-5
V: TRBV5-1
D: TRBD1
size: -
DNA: TGCGCCAGCAGCCCGACAGGGTCAGAGACCCAGTACTTC
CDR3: CASSPTGSETQYF

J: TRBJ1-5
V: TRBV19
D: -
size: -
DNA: TGTGCCAGTAGTATGAGCACCCTAGGCAATCAGCCCCAGCATTTT
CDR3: CASSMSTLGNQPQHF

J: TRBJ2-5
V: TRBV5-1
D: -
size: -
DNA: TGCGCCAGCAGCCCTGGACAGCAAGAGACCCAGTACTTC
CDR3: CASSPGQQETQYF

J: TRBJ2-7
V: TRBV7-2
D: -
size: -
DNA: TGTGCCAGCAGCTTAGCCCCAGGGACCTACGAGCAGTACTTC
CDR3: CASSLAPGTYEQYF

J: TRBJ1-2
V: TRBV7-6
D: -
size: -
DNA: TGTGCCAGCAGCTTGTCGTCCGAGCTCCATGGCTACACCTTC
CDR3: CASSLSSELHGYTF

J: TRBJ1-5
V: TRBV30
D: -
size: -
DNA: TGTGCCTGGGCTTTAGGACATCTCAATCAGCCCCAGCATTTT
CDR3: CAWALGHLNQPQHF

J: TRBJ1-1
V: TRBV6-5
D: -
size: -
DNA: TGTGCCAGCAGTCGTCGACAACACCCTGAAGCTTTCTTT
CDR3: CASSRRQHPEAFF

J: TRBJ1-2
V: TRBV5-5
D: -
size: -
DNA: TGTGCCAGCAGCTTGGCCCTGGCAGGGGGCTACACCTTC
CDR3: CASSLALAGGYTF

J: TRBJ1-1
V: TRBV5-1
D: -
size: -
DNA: TGCGCCAGCAGCCCCGGGGGAGGGGCGAACACTGAAGCTTTCTTT
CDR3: CASSPGGGANTEAFF

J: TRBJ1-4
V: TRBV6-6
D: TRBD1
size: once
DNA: TGTGCCAGCAGTTACCCCACAGGGGGAGGTGAAAAACTGTTTTTT
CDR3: CASSYPTGGGEKLFF

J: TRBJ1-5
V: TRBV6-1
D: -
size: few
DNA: TGTGCCAGCAGTGATCAGGGCAATCAGCCCCAGCATTTT
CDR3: CASSDQGNQPQHF

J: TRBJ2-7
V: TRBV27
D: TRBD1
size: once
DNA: TGTGCCAGCACCCAGCTGGGACAGGGGATAAGCCACGAGCAGTACTTC
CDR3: CASTQLGQGISHEQYF

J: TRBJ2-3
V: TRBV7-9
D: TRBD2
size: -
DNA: TGTGCCAGCAGCTTCGTTAGCGGGACCCATTCTAGCACAGATACGCAGTATTTT
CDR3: CASSFVSGTHSSTDTQYF

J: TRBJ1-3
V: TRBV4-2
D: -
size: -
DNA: TGTGCCAGCAGCCAAGAACAGTTGAGCTCTGGAAACACCATATATTTT
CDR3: CASSQEQLSSGNTIYF

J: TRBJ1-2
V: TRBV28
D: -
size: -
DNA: TGTGCCAGCATTAGAAACGCCGGGACACCCTATGGCTACACCTTC
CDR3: CASIRNAGTPYGYTF

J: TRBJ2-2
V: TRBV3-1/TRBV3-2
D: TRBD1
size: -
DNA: TGTGCCAGCAGCCAAGCTACAGGGGTTAGGACCGGGGAGCTGTTTTTT
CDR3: CASSQATGVRTGELFF

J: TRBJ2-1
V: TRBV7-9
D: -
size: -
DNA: TGTGCCAGCAGCTTAGCTAGCGGTGACAATGAGCAGTTCTTC
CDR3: CASSLASGDNEQFF

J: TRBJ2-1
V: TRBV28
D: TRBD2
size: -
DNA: TGTGCCAGCATCGGCGGGGGAGACGACAATGAGCAGTTCTTC
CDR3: CASIGGGDDNEQFF

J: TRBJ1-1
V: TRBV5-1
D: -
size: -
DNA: TGCGCCAGCAGCTACAGGGTAGGGGACACTGAAGCTTTCTTT
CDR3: CASSYRVGDTEAFF